Each of the 26 T cell receptor beta chains below was sequenced from the same sample in a study of T cell repertoires in cytomegalovirus infection. TCRdb itself ran the reads through MiXCR, one entry per CDR3 protein. The sample lists some 920,000 distinct CDR3 sequences; roughly 30% were seen once. No antigen is known for these receptors. The source material was cultured CD8+ T cells from PBMCs, sampled from culture after CMV antigen stimulation. The receptors originated from a human donor in good health (CMV status not recorded). Some clones in this sample may be carry-over from other donors' samples.

This sequence joins TRBV12-5 and TRBJ2-7; D remains ambiguous. The CDR3 length is 15 residues. The germline V gene encodes CDR1 LGHNT and CDR2 FRNRAP. V was cut by 3 bases and J by 7 bases, with 19 bases left in between. The CDR3 protein is CASGFRANETQEQYF. The DNA for the CDR3 is TGTGCTAGTGGTTTTAGAGCAAATGAGACCCAAGAGCAGTACTTC. The full variable domain, completed using reference TRBV12-5 and TRBJ2-7, is DARVTQTPRHKVTEMGQEVTMRCQPILGHNTVFWYRQTMMQGLELLAYFRNRAPLDDSGMPKDRFSAEMPDATLATLKIQPSEPRDSAVYFCASGFRANETQEQYFGPGTRLTVT.

Comments on this clonotype: A read error may produce the germline difference seen at one junction end. The CDR3 region is CSASKGSIF. DNA of the CDR3: TGCAGTGCTAGTAAGGGCAGCATTTTT. The V gene is TRBV20-1, the J gene TRBJ1-1, with unresolved D. The CDR3 is made up of 9 amino acids. The V gene's germline CDR1 is DFQATT and CDR2 SNEGSKA (reference sequence).

The table lists this clonotype with many counts. This chain uses TRBV7-8 with TRBJ2-1; 12 bases map to TRBD1. Per germline, CDR1 SGHVS and CDR2 FQNEAQ. With V trimmed by 5 bases and J by 8 bases, 7 bases remained unmatched. CDR3 length equals 15 residues. The CDR3 here is CASSQGQGARDEQFF. CDR3 nucleotides: TGTGCCAGCAGCCAGGGACAGGGGGCAAGGGATGAGCAGTTCTTC.

This chain connects TRBV27 to TRBJ1-1; D is uncertain. The CDR3 has 14 residues. Germline-derived CDR1 and CDR2 are MNHEY and SMNVEV (reference sequence). Trimming removed 4 bases from V and 0 bases from J, with 9 bases in between. Written as DNA, the CDR3 is TGTGCCAGCAGTTCCCCCCGGATGAACACTGAAGCTTTCTTT. Residues: CASSSPRMNTEAFF.

This clonotype showed up just a few times. The CDR3 loop is CASSYSAGQHTGELFF. The CDR3 nucleotides are TGTGCCAGCAGTTACTCGGCGGGACAGCACACCGGGGAGCTGTTTTTT. V and J are TRBV6-2 or TRBV6-3 and TRBJ2-2, with a tentative D call TRBD1 (7 bases). Trimming pared 0 bases from V and 3 bases from J, leaving 11 bases between. Looked up from germline, CDR1 is MNHEY and CDR2 is SVGEGT. The CDR3 has 16 residues.

The chain uses TRBV6-8 and TRBJ1-2; no reliable D call. From germline, CDR1 is MNHGY and CDR2 SAAAGT. This CDR3 region has 14 residues. V dropped 9 bases and J dropped 3 bases, with 17 bases sitting between them. CDR3 nucleotides: TGTGCCAGTCAAGAAGCCACGGATTACTATGGCTACACCTTC. Translating it yields CASQEATDYYGYTF.

This clonotype was detected only a few times. The J gene is TRBJ1-4, the V gene TRBV7-9, with D possibly being TRBD1 (6 bases). Trimming took off 5 bases at V and 4 bases at J, with 17 bases between the two ends. The length of the CDR3 is 16 residues. CDR1 and CDR2 from the germline V gene are SEHNR and FQNEAQ (reference sequence). The CDR3 nucleotides read TGTGCCAGCAGCCACAGGGAGTTTGGCTTTAATGAAAAACTGTTTTTT. Its protein product is CASSHREFGFNEKLFF.

The CDR3 nucleotides are TGTGCCATCAGTACTACATCCTACGAGCAGTACTTC. Amino acid sequence: CAISTTSYEQYF. The chain uses TRBV10-3 and TRBJ2-7; D remains ambiguous. The germline V gene has CDR1 ENHRY and CDR2 SYGVKD. The V end lost 5 bases, the J end lost 1 base, and 6 bases lay between the germline ends. The length of the CDR3 is 12 residues.

This clonotype has more than one count but fewer than ten. This chain uses TRBV19 with TRBJ2-1; D ambiguous. The length of the CDR3 is 15 residues. The V gene's germline CDR1 is LNHDA and CDR2 SQIVND (reference sequence). Trimming left V 7 bases short and J 0 bases short, with 13 bases between. The CDR3 region has the DNA TGTGCCAGTACGGAAAACAGCAACTCCTACAATGAGCAGTTCTTC. Its protein is CASTENSNSYNEQFF.

Of note for this clonotype: This may stem from a read error, because a much larger clone lies one nucleotide away. The V call is TRBV5-6, the J call TRBJ2-7; TRBD2 matches at 7 bases. Germline V gives CDR1 SGHDT, CDR2 YYEEEE. There are 14 residues in the CDR3. The CDR3 region has the DNA TGTGCCTGCAGCTTGGGAGGGGCCCTCTACGAGCAGTACTTC. Its translation: CACSLGGALYEQYF. The full variable domain, in which reference TRBV5-6 and TRBJ2-7 provide the parts outside the CDR3, is DAGVTQSPTHLIKTRGQQVTLRCSPKSGHDTVSWYQQALGQGPQFIFQYYEEEERQRGNFPDRFSGHQFPNYSSELNVNALLLGDSALYLCACSLGGALYEQYFGPGTRLTVT.

A remark on this clonotype: Mismatch with germline at one junction end may stem from a read error. The DNA of the CDR3 is TGTGCCAGCAGCTTGGAGCAAACGGGGACAGTCTTAATGAACACTGAATCTTTCTTT. It is translated as CASSLEQTGTVLMNTESFF. The V gene is TRBV7-6, the J gene TRBJ1-1; 7 bases are shared with TRBD1. Germline assignment: CDR1 SGHVS and CDR2 FNYEAQ. The CDR3 consists of 19 residues.

The chain recombines TRBV6-1 with TRBJ1-3; 9 positions match TRBD1. Germline V gene lookup returns CDR1 MNHNS and CDR2 SASEGT. The ends lost 6 bases at V and 5 bases at J; junction bases unmatched: 5. The CDR3 has 14 amino acids. The CDR3 DNA reads TGTGCCAGCAGCCTGGACAGGGGACGAAACACCATATATTTT. Its protein is CASSLDRGRNTIYF.

The V gene is TRBV15, the J gene TRBJ1-2; 9 bases fit TRBD1. The germline gives CDR1 LNHNV, CDR2 YYDKDF (reference sequence). This CDR3 is built from 16 residues. V was clipped by 2 bases and J by 1 base; unmatched bases: 5. The CDR3 protein is CATSRRRTGDNYGYTF. As DNA, the CDR3 is TGTGCCACCAGCAGAAGACGGACAGGGGATAACTATGGCTACACCTTC. The full variable domain, in which reference TRBV15 and TRBJ1-2 provide the parts outside the CDR3, is DAMVIQNPRYQVTQFGKPVTLSCSQTLNHNVMYWYQQKSSQAPKLLFHYYDKDFNNEADTPDNFQSRRPNTSFCFLDIRSPGLGDTAMYLCATSRRRTGDNYGYTFGSGTRLTVV.

This clonotype showed up just once. The chain recombines TRBV9 with TRBJ1-1; D is unresolved. The CDR3 has 14 amino acids. The germline V gene encodes CDR1 SGDLS and CDR2 YYNGEE. The V end lost 4 bases, the J end lost 0 bases, and 10 bases lay between the germline ends. The CDR3 sequence: CASSSRNMNTEAFF. For the CDR3, the DNA is TGTGCCAGCAGCTCACGGAATATGAACACTGAAGCTTTCTTT.

The chain is built from TRBV20-1 and TRBJ2-7, with D maybe TRBD2 (6 bases). Germline V lookup: CDR1 DFQATT, CDR2 SNEGSKA (reference sequence). This CDR3 contains 12 residues. V shed 6 bases and J shed 2 bases, with 11 bases lying between them. CDR3 amino acids: CSAAGQTYEQYF. The CDR3 DNA follows: TGCAGTGCAGCGGGCCAAACCTACGAGCAGTACTTC.

This clonotype appeared a few times. The genes are TRBV12-3 or TRBV12-4 and TRBJ1-1; D gene uncertain. There are 14 residues in the CDR3. V lost 2 bases and J 5 bases, leaving 12 bases between the germline ends. Here the CDR3 DNA reads TGTGCCAGCAGTTTATCACTAGGGAGGACTGAAGCTTTCTTT. It yields the protein CASSLSLGRTEAFF.

The chain is built from TRBV19 and TRBJ2-1; 8 bases match TRBD2. This CDR3 comprises 16 residues. Per germline, CDR1 LNHDA and CDR2 SQIVND (reference sequence). With 5 bases clipped from V and 0 bases from J, the junction kept 6 bases outside the gene matches. The CDR3 bases are TGTGCCAGTAGTCAGGGCAGCGGGGGCTCCTACAATGAGCAGTTCTTC. This encodes CASSQGSGGSYNEQFF.

The chain links TRBV4-3 to TRBJ2-3; 8 bases match TRBD2. The CDR3 has 15 amino acids. V trimming: 3 bases; J trimming: 4 bases; junction bases outside the gene matches: 6. Germline CDR1 is LGHNA and CDR2 is YSLEER. The CDR3 DNA is TGCGCCAGCAGCCAGATAGCGGGGAGCCCAGATACGCAGTATTTT. Protein product: CASSQIAGSPDTQYF.

The genes are TRBV19 and TRBJ1-2; TRBD1 is a possible D gene (5 bases). The CDR3 contains 14 residues. The germline CDR1 and CDR2 sequences are LNHDA and SQIVND (reference sequence). Trimming stripped 3 bases from V and 4 bases from J, with 12 bases between. This chain's CDR3 is CASSIRTRAYGYTF. CDR3 nucleotide sequence: TGTGCCAGTAGTATTCGGACCAGGGCCTATGGCTACACCTTC.

The chain employs TRBV6-2 or TRBV6-3 and TRBJ2-1; the D call may be TRBD1 or TRBD2 (7 bases each). This CDR3 contains 13 residues. Germline V gives CDR1 MNHEY, CDR2 SVGEGT. Trimming shortened V by 6 bases and J by 8 bases, and 14 bases separated the two germline ends. The CDR3 DNA reads TGTGCCAGCAGACCCAGGGGGGGACATGAGCAGTTCTTC. Residues: CASRPRGGHEQFF.

This clonotype appeared a few times. The V and J genes are TRBV11-2 and TRBJ1-1; D gene unclear. Germline V CDR1 and CDR2: SGHAT, FQNNGV. The CDR3 extends over 15 amino acids. V shed 1 base and J shed 4 bases, with 13 bases lying between them. In DNA form, the CDR3 reads TGTGCCAGCAGCTTAGTTCGGAGGGAAATCACTGAAGCTTTCTTT. Its protein product is CASSLVRREITEAFF.

The chain joins TRBV27 to TRBJ2-2; the D gene is possibly TRBD1 (6 bases). Germline V gives CDR1 MNHEY, CDR2 SMNVEV (reference sequence). Between the trimmed V and J ends, which lost 2 bases and 0 bases, there was a span of 19 bases. The CDR3 sequence is 19 residues long. CDR3 amino acids: CASSLLQVQGHSNTGELFF. CDR3 DNA sequence: TGTGCCAGCAGTTTACTTCAAGTACAGGGACACTCGAACACCGGGGAGCTGTTTTTT.

CDR3 protein: CASSYPDRDPDTQYF. The CDR3, as DNA: TGTGCCAGCAGCTATCCGGACAGGGACCCAGATACGCAGTATTTT. This chain links TRBV7-9 with TRBJ2-3, with TRBD1 matching 8 bases. From germline, CDR1 is SEHNR and CDR2 FQNEAQ (reference sequence). This CDR3 comprises 15 residues. The junction had 7 bases not matched to a gene; V was cut back by 4 bases and J by 4 bases.

This clonotype was found many times. The gene calls are TRBV6-2 or TRBV6-3 and TRBJ2-1; 12 bases align to TRBD1. The J segment lost 7 bases and the V segment lost 1 base, leaving 5 bases of the junction unmatched. Per germline, CDR1 MNHEY and CDR2 SVGEGT. This CDR3 region has 16 residues. The CDR3 loop is CASSYLGQGAQNEQFF. CDR3 sequence (DNA): TGTGCCAGCAGTTACTTGGGACAGGGGGCACAAAATGAGCAGTTCTTC.

The CDR3 sequence is CASREGVNTGQETQYF. The CDR3 DNA sequence: TGTGCCAGCAGGGAAGGGGTCAATACAGGGCAGGAGACCCAGTACTTC. V usage is TRBV7-3 and J usage is TRBJ2-5; the D gene is possibly TRBD1 (6 bases). Germline V gene sequence: CDR1 SGHTA, CDR2 FQGTGA. V was cut by 6 bases and J by 5 bases, with 22 bases left in between. The CDR3 totals 16 residues.

The V gene is TRBV6-5, the J gene TRBJ2-5; TRBD2 matches at 8 bases. CDR3 size: 16 residues. With V trimmed by 2 bases and J by 1 base, 6 bases remained unmatched. Germline V gives CDR1 MNHEY, CDR2 SVGAGI. In DNA, the CDR3 is TGTGCCAGCAGTTACGCCCAGCGGGGGCTCCAAGAGACCCAGTACTTC. This translates into CASSYAQRGLQETQYF.